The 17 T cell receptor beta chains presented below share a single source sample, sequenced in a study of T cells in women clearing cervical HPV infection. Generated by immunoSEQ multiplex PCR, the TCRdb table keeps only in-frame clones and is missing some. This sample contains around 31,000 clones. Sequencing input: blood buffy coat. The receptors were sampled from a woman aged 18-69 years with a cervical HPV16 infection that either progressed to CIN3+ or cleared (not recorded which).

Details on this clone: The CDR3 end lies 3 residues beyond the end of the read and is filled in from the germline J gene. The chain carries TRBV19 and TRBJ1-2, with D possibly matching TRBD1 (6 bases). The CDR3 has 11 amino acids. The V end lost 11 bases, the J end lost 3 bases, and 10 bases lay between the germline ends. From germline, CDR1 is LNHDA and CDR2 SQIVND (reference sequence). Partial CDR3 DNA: TGTGCCGGGGGGGGCCACTATGGC. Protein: CAGGGHYG. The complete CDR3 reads CAGGGHYGYTF.

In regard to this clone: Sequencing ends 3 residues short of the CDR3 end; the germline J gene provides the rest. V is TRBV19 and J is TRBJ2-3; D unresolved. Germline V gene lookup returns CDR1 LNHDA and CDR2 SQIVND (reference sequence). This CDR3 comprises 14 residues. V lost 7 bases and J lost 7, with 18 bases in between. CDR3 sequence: CASTPRDNSNTQYF. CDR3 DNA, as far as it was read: TGTGCCAGTACCCCACGAGACAATTCTAATACG.

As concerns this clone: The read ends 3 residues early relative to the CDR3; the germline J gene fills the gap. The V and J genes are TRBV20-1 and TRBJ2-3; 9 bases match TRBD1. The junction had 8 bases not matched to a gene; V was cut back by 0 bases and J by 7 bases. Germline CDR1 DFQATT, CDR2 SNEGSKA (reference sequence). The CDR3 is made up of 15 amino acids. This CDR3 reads CSARDSVQGAHTQYF. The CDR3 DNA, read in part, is TGCAGTGCTAGAGATAGTGTACAGGGGGCCCATACG.

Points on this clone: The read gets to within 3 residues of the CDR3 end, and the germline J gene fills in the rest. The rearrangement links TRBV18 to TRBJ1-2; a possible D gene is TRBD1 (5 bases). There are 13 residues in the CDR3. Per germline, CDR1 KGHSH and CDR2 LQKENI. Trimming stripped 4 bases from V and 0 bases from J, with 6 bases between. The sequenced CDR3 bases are TGTGCCAGCTCACGGGGGGCTAACTATGGC. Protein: CASSRGANYG. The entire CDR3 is CASSRGANYGYTF.

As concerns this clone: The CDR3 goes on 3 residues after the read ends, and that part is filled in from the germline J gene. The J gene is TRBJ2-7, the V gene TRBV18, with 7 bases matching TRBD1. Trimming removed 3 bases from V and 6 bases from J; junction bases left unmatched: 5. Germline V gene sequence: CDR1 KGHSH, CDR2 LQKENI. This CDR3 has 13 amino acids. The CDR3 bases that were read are TGTGCCAGCTCACCGCCGACAGGGCTCGAG. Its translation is CASSPPTGLE. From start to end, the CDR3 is CASSPPTGLEQYF. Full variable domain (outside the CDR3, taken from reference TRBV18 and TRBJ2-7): NAGVMQNPRHLVRRRGQEARLRCSPMKGHSHVYWYRQLPEEGLKFMVYLQKENIIDESGMPKERFSAEFPKEGPSILRIQQVVRGDSAAYFCASSPPTGLEQYFGPGTRLTVT.

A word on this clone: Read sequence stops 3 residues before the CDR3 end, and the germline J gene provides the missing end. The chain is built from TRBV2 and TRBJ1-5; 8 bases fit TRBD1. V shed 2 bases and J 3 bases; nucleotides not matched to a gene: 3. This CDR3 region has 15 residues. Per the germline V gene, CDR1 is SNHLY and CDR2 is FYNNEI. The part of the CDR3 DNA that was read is TGTGCCAGCAGTGAATCACAGGGGGACAATCAGCCC. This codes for CASSESQGDNQP. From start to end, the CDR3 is CASSESQGDNQPQHF.

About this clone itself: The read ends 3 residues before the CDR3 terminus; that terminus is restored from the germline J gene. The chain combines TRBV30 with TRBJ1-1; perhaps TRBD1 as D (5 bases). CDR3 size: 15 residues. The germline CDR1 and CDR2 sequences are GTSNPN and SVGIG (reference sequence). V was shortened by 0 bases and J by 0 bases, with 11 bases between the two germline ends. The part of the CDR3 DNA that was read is TGTGCCTGGAGTGTTAAGGGGCGGCTGAACACTGAA. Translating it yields CAWSVKGRLNTE. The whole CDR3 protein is CAWSVKGRLNTEAFF.

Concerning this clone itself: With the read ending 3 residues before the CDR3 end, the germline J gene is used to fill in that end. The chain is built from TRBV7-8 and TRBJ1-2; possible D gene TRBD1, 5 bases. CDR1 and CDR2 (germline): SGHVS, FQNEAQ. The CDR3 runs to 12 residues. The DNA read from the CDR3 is TGTGCCAGCGAACGGGACGCGGGGGGC. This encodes CASERDAGG. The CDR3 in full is CASERDAGGYTF.

Partial CDR3 DNA: TGCAGTGCTAGAGATAGGACAGGGCAAGCCTACGAG. Protein: CSARDRTGQAYE. Given in full, the CDR3 is CSARDRTGQAYEQYF. V gene TRBV20-1 combines with J gene TRBJ2-7; 8 nucleotides line up with TRBD1. The read halts 3 residues ahead of the CDR3 end, with the missing end drawn from the germline J gene. CDR3 length: 15 amino acids. Per the germline V gene, CDR1 is DFQATT and CDR2 is SNEGSKA (reference sequence). Trimming took 0 bases from V and 2 from J; bases not matched to a gene: 6.

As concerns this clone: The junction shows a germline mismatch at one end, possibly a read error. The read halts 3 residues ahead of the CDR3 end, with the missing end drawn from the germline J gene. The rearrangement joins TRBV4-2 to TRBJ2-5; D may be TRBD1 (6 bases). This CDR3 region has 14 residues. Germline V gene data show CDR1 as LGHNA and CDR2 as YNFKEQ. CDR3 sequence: CASSPEWGRETQYF. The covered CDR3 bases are TGCGCCAGCAGCCCTGAATGGGGGCGAGAGACC.

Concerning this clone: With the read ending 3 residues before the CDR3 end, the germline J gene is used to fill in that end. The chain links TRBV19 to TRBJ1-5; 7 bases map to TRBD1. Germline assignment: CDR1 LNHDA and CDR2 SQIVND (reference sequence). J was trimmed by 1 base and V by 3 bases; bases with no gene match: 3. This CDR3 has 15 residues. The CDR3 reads CASSMEGASNQPQHF. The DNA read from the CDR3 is TGTGCCAGTAGTATGGAGGGGGCCAGCAATCAGCCC.

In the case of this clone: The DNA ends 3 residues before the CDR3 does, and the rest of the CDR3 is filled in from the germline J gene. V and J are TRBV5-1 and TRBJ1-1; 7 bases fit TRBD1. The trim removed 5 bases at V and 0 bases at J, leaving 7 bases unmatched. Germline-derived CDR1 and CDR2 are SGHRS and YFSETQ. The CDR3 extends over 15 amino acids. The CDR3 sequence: CASRFATGLNTEAFF. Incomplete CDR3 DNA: TGCGCCAGCAGGTTCGCGACAGGGTTGAACACTGAA.

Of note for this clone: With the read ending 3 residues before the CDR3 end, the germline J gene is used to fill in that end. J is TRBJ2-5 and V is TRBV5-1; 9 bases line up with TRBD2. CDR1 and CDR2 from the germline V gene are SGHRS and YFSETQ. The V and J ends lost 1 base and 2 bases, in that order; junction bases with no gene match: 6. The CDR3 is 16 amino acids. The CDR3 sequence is CASSLTATSGQETQYF. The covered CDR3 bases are TGCGCCAGCAGCTTGACAGCCACTAGCGGGCAAGAGACC.

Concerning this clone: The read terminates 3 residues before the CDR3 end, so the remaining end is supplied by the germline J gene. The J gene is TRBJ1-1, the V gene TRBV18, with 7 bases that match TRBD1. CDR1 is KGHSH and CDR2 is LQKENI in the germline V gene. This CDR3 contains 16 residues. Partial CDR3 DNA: TGTGCCAGCTCACCACCGTGGAACAGGGGTAGAGAAAAA. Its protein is CASSPPWNRGREK. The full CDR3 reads CASSPPWNRGREKAFF.

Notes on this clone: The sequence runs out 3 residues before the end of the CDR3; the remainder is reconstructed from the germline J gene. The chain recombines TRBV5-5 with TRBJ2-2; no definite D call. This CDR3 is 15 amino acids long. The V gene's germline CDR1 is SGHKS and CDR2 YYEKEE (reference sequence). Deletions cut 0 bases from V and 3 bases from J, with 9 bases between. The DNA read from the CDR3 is TGTGCCAGCAGCTTGGTCGAACTGTACACCGGGGAG. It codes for CASSLVELYTGE. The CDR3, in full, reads CASSLVELYTGELFF.

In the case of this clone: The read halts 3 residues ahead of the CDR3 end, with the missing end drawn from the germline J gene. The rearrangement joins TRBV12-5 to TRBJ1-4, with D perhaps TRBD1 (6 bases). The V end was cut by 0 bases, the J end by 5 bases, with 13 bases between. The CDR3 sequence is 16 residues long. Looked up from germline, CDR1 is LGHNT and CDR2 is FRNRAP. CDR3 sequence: CASGLVLRTENEKLFF. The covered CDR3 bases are TGTGCTAGTGGTTTGGTACTTAGGACAGAAAATGAAAAA.

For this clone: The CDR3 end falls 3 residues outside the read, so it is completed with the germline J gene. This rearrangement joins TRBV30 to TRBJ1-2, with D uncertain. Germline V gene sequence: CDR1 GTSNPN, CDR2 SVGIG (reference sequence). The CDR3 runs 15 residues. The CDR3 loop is CAWTNAGEAYNDYTF. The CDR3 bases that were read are TGTGCCTGGACGAATGCGGGAGAGGCCTACAATGAC.